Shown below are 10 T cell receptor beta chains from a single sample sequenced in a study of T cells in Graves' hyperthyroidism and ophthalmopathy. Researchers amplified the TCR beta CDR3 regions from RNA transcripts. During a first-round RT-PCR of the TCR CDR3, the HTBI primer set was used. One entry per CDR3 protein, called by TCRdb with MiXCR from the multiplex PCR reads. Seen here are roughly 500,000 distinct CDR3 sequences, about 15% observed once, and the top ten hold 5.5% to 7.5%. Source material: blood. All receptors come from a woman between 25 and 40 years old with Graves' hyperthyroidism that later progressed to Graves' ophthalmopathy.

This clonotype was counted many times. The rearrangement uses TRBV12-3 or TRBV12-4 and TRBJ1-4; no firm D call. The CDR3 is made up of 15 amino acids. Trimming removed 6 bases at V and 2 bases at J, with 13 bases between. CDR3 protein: CASSYPLGTNEKLFF. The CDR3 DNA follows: TGTGCCAGCAGCTACCCACTTGGGACTAATGAAAAACTGTTTTTT.

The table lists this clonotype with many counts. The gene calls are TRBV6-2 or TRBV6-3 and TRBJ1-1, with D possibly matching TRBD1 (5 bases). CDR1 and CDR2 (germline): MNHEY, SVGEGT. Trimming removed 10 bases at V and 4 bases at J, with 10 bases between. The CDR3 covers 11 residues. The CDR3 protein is CAIGESTEAFF. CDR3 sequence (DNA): TGTGCCATAGGGGAGAGCACTGAAGCTTTCTTT.

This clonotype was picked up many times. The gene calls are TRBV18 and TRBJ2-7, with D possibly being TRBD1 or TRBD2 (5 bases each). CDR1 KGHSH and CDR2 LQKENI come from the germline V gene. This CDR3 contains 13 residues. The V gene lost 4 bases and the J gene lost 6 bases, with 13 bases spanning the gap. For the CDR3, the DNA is TGTGCCAGCTCACGTGGCAGGGAGTCCGAGCAGTACTTC. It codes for CASSRGRESEQYF.

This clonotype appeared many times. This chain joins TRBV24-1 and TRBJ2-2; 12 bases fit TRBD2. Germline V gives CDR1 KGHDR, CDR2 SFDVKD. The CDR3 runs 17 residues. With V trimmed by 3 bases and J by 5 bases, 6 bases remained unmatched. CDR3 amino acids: CATSDRLAGVVTGELFF. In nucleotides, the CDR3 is TGTGCCACCAGTGATCGACTAGCGGGAGTCGTTACCGGGGAGCTGTTTTTT.

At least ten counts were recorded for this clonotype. CDR3 sequence reads: CASSLVGQGAEAFF. CDR3 nucleotide sequence: TGCGCCAGCAGCTTGGTCGGACAGGGCGCTGAAGCTTTCTTT. The rearrangement links TRBV5-1 to TRBJ1-1; 8 bases align to TRBD1. CDR3 length equals 14 residues. The V and J ends lost 0 bases and 6 bases, in that order; junction bases with no gene match: 4. CDR1 is SGHRS and CDR2 is YFSETQ in the germline V gene.

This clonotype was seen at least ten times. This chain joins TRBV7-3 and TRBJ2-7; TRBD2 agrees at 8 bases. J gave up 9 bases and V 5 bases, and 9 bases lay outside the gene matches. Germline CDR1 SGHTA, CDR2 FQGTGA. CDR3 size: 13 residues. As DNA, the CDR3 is TGTGCCAGCAGCGATGGGACTAGTACTGTGCAGTACTTC. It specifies CASSDGTSTVQYF.

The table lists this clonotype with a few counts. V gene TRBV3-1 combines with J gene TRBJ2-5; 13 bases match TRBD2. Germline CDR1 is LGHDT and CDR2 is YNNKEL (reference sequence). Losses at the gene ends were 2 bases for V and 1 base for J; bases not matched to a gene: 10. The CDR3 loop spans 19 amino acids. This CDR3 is CASSQPNWGLAGSQETQYF. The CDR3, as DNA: TGTGCCAGCAGCCAACCCAATTGGGGACTAGCGGGAAGCCAAGAGACCCAGTACTTC.

The CDR3 nucleotides read TGTGCCAGCAGCGCAGCCCCCGGGGGCACTGAAGCTTTCTTT. It codes for CASSAAPGGTEAFF. This chain links TRBV11-2 with TRBJ1-1; D possibly corresponds to TRBD1 (5 bases). CDR1 is SGHAT, CDR2 FQNNGV, per germline. CDR3 length equals 14 residues. Trimming took 5 bases from V and 4 from J, leaving 14 bases between them.

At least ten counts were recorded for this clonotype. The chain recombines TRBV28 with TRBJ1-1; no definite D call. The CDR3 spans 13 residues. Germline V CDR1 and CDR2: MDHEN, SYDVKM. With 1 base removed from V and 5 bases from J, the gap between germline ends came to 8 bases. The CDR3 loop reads CASSLSPQTEAFF. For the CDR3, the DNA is TGTGCCAGCAGTTTATCCCCGCAGACTGAAGCTTTCTTT. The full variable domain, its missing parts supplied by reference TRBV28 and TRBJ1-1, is DVKVTQSSRYLVKRTGEKVFLECVQDMDHENMFWYRQDPGLGLRLIYFSYDVKMKEKGDIPEGYSVSREKKERFSLILESASTNQTSMYLCASSLSPQTEAFFGQGTRLTVV.

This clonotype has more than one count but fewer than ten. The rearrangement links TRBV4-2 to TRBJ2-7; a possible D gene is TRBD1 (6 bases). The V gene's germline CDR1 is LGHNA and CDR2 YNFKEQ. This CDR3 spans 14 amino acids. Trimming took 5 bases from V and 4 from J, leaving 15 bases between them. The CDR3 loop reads CASSIPGEGYEQYF. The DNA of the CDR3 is TGTGCCAGCAGCATACCAGGGGAAGGGTACGAGCAGTACTTC.